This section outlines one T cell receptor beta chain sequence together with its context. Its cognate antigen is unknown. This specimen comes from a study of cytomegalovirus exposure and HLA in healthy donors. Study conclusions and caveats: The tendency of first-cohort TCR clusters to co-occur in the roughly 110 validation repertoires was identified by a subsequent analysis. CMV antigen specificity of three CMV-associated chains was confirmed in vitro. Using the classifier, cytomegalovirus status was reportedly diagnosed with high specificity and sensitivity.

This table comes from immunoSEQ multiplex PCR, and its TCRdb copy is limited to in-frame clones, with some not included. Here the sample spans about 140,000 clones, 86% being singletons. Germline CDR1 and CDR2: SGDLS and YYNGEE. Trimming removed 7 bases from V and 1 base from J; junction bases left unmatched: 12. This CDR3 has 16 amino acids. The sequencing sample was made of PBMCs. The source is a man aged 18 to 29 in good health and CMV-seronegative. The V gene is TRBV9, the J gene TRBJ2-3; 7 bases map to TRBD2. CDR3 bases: TGTGCCAGCTCCAGCGGAGCGGGGTGGGGCACAGATACGCAGTATTTT. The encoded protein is CASSSGAGWGTDTQYF.